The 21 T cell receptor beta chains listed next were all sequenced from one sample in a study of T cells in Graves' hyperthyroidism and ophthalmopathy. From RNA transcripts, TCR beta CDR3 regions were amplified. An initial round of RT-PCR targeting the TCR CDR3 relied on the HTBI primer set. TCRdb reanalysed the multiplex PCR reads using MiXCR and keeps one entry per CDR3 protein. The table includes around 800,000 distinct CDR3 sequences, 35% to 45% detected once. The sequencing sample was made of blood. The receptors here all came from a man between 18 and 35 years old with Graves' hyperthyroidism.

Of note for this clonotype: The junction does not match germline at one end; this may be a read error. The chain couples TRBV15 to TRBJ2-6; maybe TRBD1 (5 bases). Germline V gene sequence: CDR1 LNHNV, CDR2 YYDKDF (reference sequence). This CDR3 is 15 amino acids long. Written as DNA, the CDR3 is TGTGCCACCAGCAGTGGGTTCTCTGGGGCCTACGTCCTGACTTTC. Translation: CATSSGFSGAYVLTF.

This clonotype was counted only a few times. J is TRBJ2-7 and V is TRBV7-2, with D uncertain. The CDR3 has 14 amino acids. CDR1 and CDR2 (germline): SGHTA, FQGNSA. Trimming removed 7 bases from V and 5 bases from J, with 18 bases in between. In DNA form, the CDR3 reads TGTGCCAGCATGCCGGGTTTTAACACCCACGAGCAGTACTTC. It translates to CASMPGFNTHEQYF.

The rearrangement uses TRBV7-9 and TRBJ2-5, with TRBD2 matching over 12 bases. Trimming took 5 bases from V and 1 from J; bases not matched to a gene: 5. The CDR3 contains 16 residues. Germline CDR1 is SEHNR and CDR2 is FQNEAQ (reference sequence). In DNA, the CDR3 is TGTGCCAGCAGCCCTAGCGGGGGGGGCCCCCAAGAGACCCAGTACTTC. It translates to CASSPSGGGPQETQYF. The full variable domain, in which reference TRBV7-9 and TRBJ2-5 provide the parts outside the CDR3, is DTGVSQNPRHKITKRGQNVTFRCDPISEHNRLYWYRQTLGQGPEFLTYFQNEAQLEKSRLLSDRFSAERPKGSFSTLEIQRTEQGDSAMYLCASSPSGGGPQETQYFGPGTRLLVL.

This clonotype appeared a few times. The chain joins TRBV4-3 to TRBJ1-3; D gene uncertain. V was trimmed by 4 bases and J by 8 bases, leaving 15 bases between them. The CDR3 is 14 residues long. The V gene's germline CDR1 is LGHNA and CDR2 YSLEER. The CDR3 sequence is CASSPPRSVDTIYF. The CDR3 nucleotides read TGCGCCAGCAGCCCACCCCGATCTGTCGACACCATATATTTT.

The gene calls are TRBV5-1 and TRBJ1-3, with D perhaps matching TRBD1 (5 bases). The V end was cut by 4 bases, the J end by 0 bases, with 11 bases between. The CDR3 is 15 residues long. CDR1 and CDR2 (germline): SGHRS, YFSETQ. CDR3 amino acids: CASSQDSPSGNTIYF. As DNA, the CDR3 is TGCGCCAGCAGCCAAGACAGTCCCTCTGGAAACACCATATATTTT.

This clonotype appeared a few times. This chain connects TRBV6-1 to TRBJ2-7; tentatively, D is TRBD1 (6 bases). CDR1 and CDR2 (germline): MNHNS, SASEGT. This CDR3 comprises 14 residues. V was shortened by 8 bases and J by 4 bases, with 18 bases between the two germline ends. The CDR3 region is CASGRSVGGYEQYF. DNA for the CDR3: TGTGCCAGCGGACGGAGTGTAGGGGGTTACGAGCAGTACTTC.

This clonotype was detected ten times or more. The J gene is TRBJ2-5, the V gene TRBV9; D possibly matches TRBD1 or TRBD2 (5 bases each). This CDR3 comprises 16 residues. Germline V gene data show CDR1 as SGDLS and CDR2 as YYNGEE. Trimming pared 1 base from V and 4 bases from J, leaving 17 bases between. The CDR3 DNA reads TGTGCCAGCAGCGTATTATTGGGACGGCAAGGAGAGACCCAGTACTTC. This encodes CASSVLLGRQGETQYF.

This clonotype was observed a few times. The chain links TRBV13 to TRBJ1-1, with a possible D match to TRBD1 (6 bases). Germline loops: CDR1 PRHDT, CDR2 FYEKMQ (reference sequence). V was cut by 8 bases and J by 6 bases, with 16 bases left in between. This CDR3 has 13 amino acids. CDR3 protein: CASGRGLEAEAFF. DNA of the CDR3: TGTGCCAGCGGCAGGGGACTTGAAGCTGAAGCTTTCTTT.

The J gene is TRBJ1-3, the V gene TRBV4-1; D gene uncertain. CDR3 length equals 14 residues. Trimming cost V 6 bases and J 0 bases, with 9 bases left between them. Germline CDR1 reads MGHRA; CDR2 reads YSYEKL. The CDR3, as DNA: TGCGCCAGCAGAAGCTTGAACTCTGGAAACACCATATATTTT. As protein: CASRSLNSGNTIYF.

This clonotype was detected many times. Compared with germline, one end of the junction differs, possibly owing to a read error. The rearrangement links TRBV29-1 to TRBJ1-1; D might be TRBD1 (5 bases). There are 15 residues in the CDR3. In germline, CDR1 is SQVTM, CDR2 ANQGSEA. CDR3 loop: CSVGGSDSMNTETFF. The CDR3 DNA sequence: TGCAGCGTCGGGGGGTCAGATAGTATGAACACTGAAACTTTCTTT.

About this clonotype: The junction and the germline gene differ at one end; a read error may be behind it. The chain's CDR3 is CASSTLAGGPGEQYF. CDR3 DNA: TGTGCCAGCAGTACCCTAGCGGGAGGGCCGGGCGAGCAGTACTTC. V gene TRBV10-3 combines with J gene TRBJ2-7; 12 bases match TRBD2. CDR3 length: 15 residues. Germline V gene sequence: CDR1 ENHRY, CDR2 SYGVKD.

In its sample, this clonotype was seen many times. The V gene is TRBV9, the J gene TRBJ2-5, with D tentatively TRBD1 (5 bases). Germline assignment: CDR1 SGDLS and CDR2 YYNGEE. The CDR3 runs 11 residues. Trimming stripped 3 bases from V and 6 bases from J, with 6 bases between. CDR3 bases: TGTGCCAGCAGCGAGGGGAAGACCCAGTACTTC. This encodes CASSEGKTQYF.

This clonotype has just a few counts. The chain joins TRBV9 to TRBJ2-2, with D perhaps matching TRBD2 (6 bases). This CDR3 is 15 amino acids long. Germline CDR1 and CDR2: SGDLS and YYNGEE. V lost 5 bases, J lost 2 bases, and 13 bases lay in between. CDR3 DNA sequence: TGTGCCAGCAGAGGCGGGACGGCCAACACCGGGGAGCTGTTTTTT. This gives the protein CASRGGTANTGELFF.

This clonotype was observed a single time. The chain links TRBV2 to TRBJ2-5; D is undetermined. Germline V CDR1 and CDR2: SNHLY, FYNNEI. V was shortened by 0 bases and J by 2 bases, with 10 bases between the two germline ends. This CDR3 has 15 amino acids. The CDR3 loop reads CASSEAAYTQETQYF. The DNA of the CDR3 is TGTGCCAGCAGTGAAGCGGCGTACACTCAAGAGACCCAGTACTTC.

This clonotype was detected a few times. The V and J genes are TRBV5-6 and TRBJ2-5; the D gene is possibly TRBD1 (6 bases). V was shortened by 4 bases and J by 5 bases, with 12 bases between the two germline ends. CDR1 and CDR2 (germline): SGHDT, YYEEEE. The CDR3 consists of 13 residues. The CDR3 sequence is CASSHRDGETQYF. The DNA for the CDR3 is TGTGCCAGCAGCCACAGGGATGGCGAGACCCAGTACTTC.

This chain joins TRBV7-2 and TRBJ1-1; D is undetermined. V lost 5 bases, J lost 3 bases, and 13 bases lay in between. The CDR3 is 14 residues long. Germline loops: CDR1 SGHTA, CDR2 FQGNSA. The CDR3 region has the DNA TGTGCCAGCAGCCAAGAGGGAGGCTACACTGAAGCTTTCTTT. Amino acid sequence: CASSQEGGYTEAFF.

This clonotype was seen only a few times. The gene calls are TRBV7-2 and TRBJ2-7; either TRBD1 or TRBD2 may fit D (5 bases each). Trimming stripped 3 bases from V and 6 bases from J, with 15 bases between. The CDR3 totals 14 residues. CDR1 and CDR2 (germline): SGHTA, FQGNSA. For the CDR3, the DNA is TGTGCCAGCAGCTTCTCCGGGTACGGGGCCGAGCAGTACTTC. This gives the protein CASSFSGYGAEQYF. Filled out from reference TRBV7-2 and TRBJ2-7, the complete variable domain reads GAGVSQSPSNKVTEKGKDVELRCDPISGHTALYWYRQSLGQGLEFLIYFQGNSAPDKSGLPSDRFSAERTGGSVSTLTIQRTQQEDSAVYLCASSFSGYGAEQYFGPGTRLTVT.

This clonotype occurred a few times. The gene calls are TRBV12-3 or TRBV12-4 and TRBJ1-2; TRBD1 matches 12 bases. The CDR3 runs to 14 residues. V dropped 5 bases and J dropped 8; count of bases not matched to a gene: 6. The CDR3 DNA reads TGTGCCAGCAGTCCACGAGGGACAGGGGGCGGCTACACCTTC. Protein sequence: CASSPRGTGGGYTF.

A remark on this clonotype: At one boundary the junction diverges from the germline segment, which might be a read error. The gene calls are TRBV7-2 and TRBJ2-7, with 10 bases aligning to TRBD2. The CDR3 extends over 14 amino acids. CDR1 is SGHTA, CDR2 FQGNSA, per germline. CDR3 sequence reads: CASSRLAGVSEQYF. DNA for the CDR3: TGCGCCAGCAGCCGGCTAGCGGGAGTTAGCGAGCAGTACTTC.

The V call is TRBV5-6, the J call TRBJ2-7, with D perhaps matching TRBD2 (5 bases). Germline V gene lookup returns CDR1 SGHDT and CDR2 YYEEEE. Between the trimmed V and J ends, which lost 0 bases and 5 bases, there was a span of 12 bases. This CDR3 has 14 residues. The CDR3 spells CASSLGATGNEQYF. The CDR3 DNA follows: TGTGCCAGCAGCTTGGGGGCCACGGGGAACGAGCAGTACTTC.

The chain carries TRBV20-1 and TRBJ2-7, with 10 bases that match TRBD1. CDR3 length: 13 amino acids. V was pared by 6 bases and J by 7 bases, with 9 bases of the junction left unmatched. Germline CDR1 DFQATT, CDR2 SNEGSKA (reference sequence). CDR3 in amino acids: CSAPWGQGKEQYF. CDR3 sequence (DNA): TGCAGTGCACCTTGGGGACAGGGGAAGGAGCAGTACTTC.